This T cell receptor (beta chain) was profiled in a study of CD8 T cells in Susac syndrome. After extraction with the RNeasy kit, 0.5 to 1 ug of the RNA was reverse transcribed using random hexamers. From the immunoSEQ multiplex PCR reads, TCRdb called clonotypes with MiXCR, one entry per CDR3 protein. There are 67,000 or so distinct CDR3 sequences in the sample; roughly 93% occur only once, and around 0.15% lies in the top ten. Findings and caveats of the study: There was no clonal expansion in the CD4+ T cell repertoires of Susac syndrome.

To note about this clonotype: The antigen remains unidentified.

Germline assignment: CDR1 KGHSH and CDR2 LQKENI. The CDR3 totals 15 residues. V lost 0 bases, J lost 6 bases, and 13 bases lay in between. The source material was CD4+ T cells from PBMCs. The chain has TRBV18 and TRBJ2-3; D not certain. The source is a human donor with Susac syndrome. This chain's CDR3 is CASSPPAQPSDTQYF. In DNA, the CDR3 is TGTGCCAGCTCACCACCGGCTCAGCCATCGGATACGCAGTATTTT. The entire variable domain, with the rest obtained from reference TRBV18 and TRBJ2-3, is as follows: NAGVMQNPRHLVRRRGQEARLRCSPMKGHSHVYWYRQLPEEGLKFMVYLQKENIIDESGMPKERFSAEFPKEGPSILRIQQVVRGDSAAYFCASSPPAQPSDTQYFGPGTRLTVL.